This T cell receptor (beta chain) was profiled in a study of long-term antiretroviral therapy in people with HIV. Per germline, CDR1 SEHNR and CDR2 FQNEAQ (reference sequence). There are 16 residues in the CDR3. Trimming took off 0 bases at V and 3 bases at J, with 12 bases between the two ends. This clone is medium-sized within its sample. This was the immunoSEQ v3.0 assay at survey level. The method was immunoSEQ multiplex PCR; TCRdb's version includes in-frame clones alone and lacks a portion of them. The table shows about 14,000 clones, with 65% to 85% occurring only once. The sequence came from a middle-aged woman with HIV. Here the sequenced sample was unsorted PBMCs, taken 1.8 years before starting antiretroviral therapy. This rearrangement joins TRBV7-9 to TRBJ1-3, with D tentatively TRBD1 (6 bases). This CDR3 reads CASSLAQGKGGNTIYF. DNA of the CDR3: TGTGCCAGCAGCTTAGCGCAGGGGAAAGGTGGAAACACCATATATTTT. Looking up the rest from reference TRBV7-9 and TRBJ1-3 gives the full variable domain: DTGVSQNPRHKITKRGQNVTFRCDPISEHNRLYWYRQTLGQGPEFLTYFQNEAQLEKSRLLSDRFSAERPKGSFSTLEIQRTEQGDSAMYLCASSLAQGKGGNTIYFGEGSWLTVV.